The source of this T cell receptor beta chain is a study of CD8+ T cells in alopecia areata. This clone was counted only a few times. It was cDNA, reverse transcribed from extracted RNA, that served as the sequencing template. The assay was immunoSEQ multiplex PCR, and TCRdb's table has in-frame clones only and misses some. Of more than 95,000 clones listed, less than 50% were seen once; the top ten hold roughly 1.3%. Material: CD4+ T cells sorted from blood. This TCR derives from a human donor with alopecia areata.

CDR3 DNA: TGCGCCAGCAGCCGAACTACCTATACTGGGGAGCAGTACTTC. Protein sequence: CASSRTTYTGEQYF. The chain combines TRBV5-1 with TRBJ2-7, with D uncertain. This CDR3 is 14 amino acids long. The V end was cut by 4 bases, the J end by 7 bases, with 18 bases between. The germline gives CDR1 SGHRS, CDR2 YFSETQ.